Following are 2 T cell receptor beta chains from one sample sequenced in a study of regulatory T cells in long-lasting Graves disease (dated by TCRdb to the early 2020s). The time point label for this specimen denotes: persistent/refractory GD, antithyroid drugs over 5 years with positive TRAb. RNA was extracted from PBMCs in TRIzol for both TCR sequencing and RNA sequencing. The library was obtained by multiplex PCR. Sequencing relied on an Illumina HiSeq 4000. TCR beta libraries were built with iRepertoire HTBI primers and Arm-PCR amplification of CDR3 regions. The public reads were reprocessed in TCRdb via fastp at Q25 and MiXCR, keeping in-frame beta chains. A single entry per CDR3 protein holds the most common genes and DNA from its merged rows. The table for this sample lists fewer than 450,000 distinct CDR3 sequences; less than 25% of them were counted only once. Of the sample, about a quarter falls within the top ten clones.

This specimen consisted of peripheral blood mononuclear cells (PBMCs), obtained when the disease was refractory, from a patient treated with antithyroid drugs. The receptors derive from a female donor with Graves disease.

This chain uses TRBV11-1 with TRBJ2-7; no firm D call. The germline CDR1 and CDR2 sequences are SGHAT and FQDESV (reference sequence). V gave up 3 bases and J gave up 4 bases, with 10 bases separating them. This CDR3 region has 13 residues. The CDR3 protein is CASSFTRWYEQYF. CDR3 in DNA: TGTGCCAGCAGCTTCACCCGCTGGTACGAGCAGTACTTC.

The chain recombines TRBV5-1 with TRBJ2-2, with D hard to call. This CDR3 spans 13 amino acids. Germline CDR1 and CDR2: SGHRS and YFSETQ. V was shortened by 4 bases and J by 5 bases, with 9 bases between the two germline ends. For the CDR3, the DNA is TGCGCCAGCAGCCTGACTTGGACCGGGGAGCTGTTTTTT. Translation: CASSLTWTGELFF.